This T cell receptor beta chain originates from a study of metastatic and nonmetastatic thyroid tumors. Germline V gene data show CDR1 as SQVTM and CDR2 as ANQGSEA. The CDR3 is 12 residues long. The trim removed 5 bases at V and 9 bases at J, leaving 6 bases unmatched. This clone is medium-sized by share. TCRdb used MiXCR to call clones anew from the PCR reads. The profile shows roughly 4,000 clones, roughly a third of them singletons. Patients had received no treatment of any kind before thyroid surgery. This TCR was recovered from a male donor with papillary thyroid cancer or a benign thyroid nodule (not recorded which). Some clones in this sample may be carry-over from other donors' samples. V and J are TRBV29-1 and TRBJ2-1, with 8 bases identical to TRBD2. The sample was adjacent normal tissue. This CDR3 reads CSVQRERLEQFF. CDR3 nucleotides: TGCAGCGTTCAGCGGGAGCGGCTTGAGCAGTTCTTC.